This T cell receptor (beta chain) was retrieved from a study of beta chain features in type 1 diabetes. This clone appeared a few times. The sequenced template was cDNA made from the entire isolated RNA. The data were produced by immunoSEQ multiplex PCR, yet TCRdb's version contains in-frame clones alone and is incomplete. The sample holds around 430,000 clones, around 28% seen once. Sorted CD4+ subsets: naive, central memory, regulatory, stem cell-like memory (CD45RO/CCR7/CD25/CD127/CD95/CD27 panel). V gave up 4 bases and J gave up 4 bases, with 4 bases separating them. CDR3 length: 11 residues. CDR1 and CDR2 from the germline V gene are SGHTA and FQGNSA.

This TCR was sampled from a man aged 18 to 30 in good health. Sequencing was performed on naive CD4+ T cells from blood. This chain uses TRBV7-2 with TRBJ2-5, with D unresolved. In DNA form, the CDR3 reads TGTGCCAGCAGCTACACAGAGACCCAGTACTTC. Its translation: CASSYTETQYF.